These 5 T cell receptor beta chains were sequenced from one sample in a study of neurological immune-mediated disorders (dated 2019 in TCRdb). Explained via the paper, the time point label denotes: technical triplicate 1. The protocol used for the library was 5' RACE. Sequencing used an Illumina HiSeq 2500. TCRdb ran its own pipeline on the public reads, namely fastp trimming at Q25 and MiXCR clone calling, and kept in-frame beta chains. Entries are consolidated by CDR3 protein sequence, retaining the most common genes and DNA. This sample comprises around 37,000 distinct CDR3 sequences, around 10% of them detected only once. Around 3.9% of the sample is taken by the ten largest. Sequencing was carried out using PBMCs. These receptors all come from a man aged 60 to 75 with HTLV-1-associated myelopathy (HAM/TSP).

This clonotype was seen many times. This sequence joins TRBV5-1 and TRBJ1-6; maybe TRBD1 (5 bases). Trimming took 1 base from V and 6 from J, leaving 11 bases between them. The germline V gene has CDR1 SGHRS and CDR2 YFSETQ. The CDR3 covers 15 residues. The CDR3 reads CASSLPQGGNSPLHF. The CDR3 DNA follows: TGCGCCAGCAGCTTGCCGCAGGGTGGTAATTCACCCCTCCACTTT.

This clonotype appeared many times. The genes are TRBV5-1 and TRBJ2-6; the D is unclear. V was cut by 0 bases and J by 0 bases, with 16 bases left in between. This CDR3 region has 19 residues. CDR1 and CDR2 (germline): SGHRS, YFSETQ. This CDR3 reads CASSLGPGRTVSGANVLTF. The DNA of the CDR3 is TGCGCCAGCAGCTTGGGACCGGGCAGGACGGTCTCTGGGGCCAACGTCCTGACTTTC.

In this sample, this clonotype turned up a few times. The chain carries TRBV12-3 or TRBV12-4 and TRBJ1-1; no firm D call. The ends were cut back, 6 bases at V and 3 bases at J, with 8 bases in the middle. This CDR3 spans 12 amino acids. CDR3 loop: CASSERDTEAFF. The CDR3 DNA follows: TGTGCCAGCAGCGAGCGGGACACTGAAGCTTTCTTT.

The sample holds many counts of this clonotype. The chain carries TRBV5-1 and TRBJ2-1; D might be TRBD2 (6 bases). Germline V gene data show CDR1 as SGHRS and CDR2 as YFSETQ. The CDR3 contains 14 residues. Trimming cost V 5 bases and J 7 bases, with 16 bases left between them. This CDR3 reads CASSPRGAGNEQFF. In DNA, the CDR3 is TGCGCCAGCAGTCCTAGAGGCGCGGGGAATGAGCAGTTCTTC. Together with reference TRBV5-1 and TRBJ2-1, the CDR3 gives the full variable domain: KAGVTQTPRYLIKTRGQQVTLSCSPISGHRSVSWYQQTPGQGLQFLFEYFSETQRNKGNFPGRFSGRQFSNSRSEMNVSTLELGDSALYLCASSPRGAGNEQFFGPGTRLTVL.

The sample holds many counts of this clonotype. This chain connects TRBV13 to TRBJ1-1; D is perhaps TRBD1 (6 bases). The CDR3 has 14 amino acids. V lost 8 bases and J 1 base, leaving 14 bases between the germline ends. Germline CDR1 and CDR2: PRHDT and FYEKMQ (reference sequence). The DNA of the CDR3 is TGTGCCAGCCAGGGGTGGCGGAGGAACACTGAAGCTTTCTTT. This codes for CASQGWRRNTEAFF.